This is a list of T cell receptor beta chains from one sample in a study of identical twins. TCRdb reprocessed the 5' RACE reads via MiXCR and lists one record per CDR3 protein. The sample has roughly 720,000 distinct CDR3 sequences; about 20% are singletons. Another study also made use of these data, one on T cells expressing NK-cell markers.

Sequenced: PBMCs. All receptors come from a woman between 18 and 30 years old in good health. CDR3s leave out the opening cysteine and the closing phenylalanine or tryptophan. The order of the fields is CDR3 protein, J gene, V gene.

CDR3 protein: ASSYGTGSYEQY; J gene: TRBJ2-7; V gene: TRBV12-3/TRBV12-4
CDR3 protein: SAKETGSDGYT; J gene: TRBJ1-2; V gene: TRBV29-1
CDR3 protein: ASSYSGDPTVDTQY; J gene: TRBJ2-3; V gene: TRBV6-5
CDR3 protein: ASSQNGVMNTEAF; J gene: TRBJ1-1; V gene: TRBV3-1
CDR3 protein: SARRSLAGWTDTQY; J gene: TRBJ2-3; V gene: TRBV20-1
CDR3 protein: ASGLVRGKNYGYT; J gene: TRBJ1-2; V gene: TRBV12-5
CDR3 protein: SARWSGELF; J gene: TRBJ2-2; V gene: TRBV20-1
CDR3 protein: SAPDGRGRTDTQY; J gene: TRBJ2-3; V gene: TRBV20-1
CDR3 protein: SAQRRGPDPETQY; J gene: TRBJ2-5; V gene: TRBV20-1
CDR3 protein: ASSLSQGTYGYT; J gene: TRBJ1-2; V gene: TRBV28
CDR3 protein: ASSQDLGRQTGELF; J gene: TRBJ2-2; V gene: TRBV4-3
CDR3 protein: AWSRGYEQY; J gene: TRBJ2-7; V gene: TRBV30
CDR3 protein: SPWGAGDVNEQF; J gene: TRBJ2-1; V gene: TRBV20-1
CDR3 protein: ASSAGPSSYNEQF; J gene: TRBJ2-1; V gene: TRBV12-3/TRBV12-4
CDR3 protein: ASRLPTGALFSYEQY; J gene: TRBJ2-7; V gene: TRBV6-2/TRBV6-3
CDR3 protein: ASSHRALQQF; J gene: TRBJ2-1; V gene: TRBV7-9
CDR3 protein: ASSAFSGGAREQF; J gene: TRBJ2-1; V gene: TRBV10-2
CDR3 protein: ASSRTPTSTDTQY; J gene: TRBJ2-3; V gene: TRBV7-7
CDR3 protein: AISERQATYEQY; J gene: TRBJ2-7; V gene: TRBV10-3
CDR3 protein: ASSLMSGSITGELF; J gene: TRBJ2-2; V gene: TRBV7-8
CDR3 protein: ASSLAASNEQF; J gene: TRBJ2-1; V gene: TRBV18
CDR3 protein: ASSPGASGGTYEQY; J gene: TRBJ2-7; V gene: TRBV5-1